This T cell receptor beta chain was identified in a study of Graves' ophthalmopathy and Graves' hyperthyroidism. Study details: Sampling took place at initial diagnosis, with peripheral blood obtained before any treatment.

Trimming shortened V by 0 bases and J by 11 bases, and 7 bases separated the two germline ends. Germline V gives CDR1 MGHRA, CDR2 YSYEKL. The CDR3 has 12 residues. Amplification targeted the TCR beta CDR3 regions, with RNA transcripts as the source material. First-round RT-PCR used HTBI primers; second-round multiplex PCR followed. Each CDR3 protein is one row after TCRdb ran MiXCR on the multiplex PCR reads. The sample consists of 660,000 or so distinct CDR3 sequences, just over 40% of them appearing once. This clonotype was seen ten or more times. Ophthalmopathic donors had moderate-to-severe activity, CAS ≥3 and NOSPECS ≥4, with disease that had lasted under 3 months. Diagnostic conclusions were grounded in clinical symptoms, serum thyroxine, TRAb, thyroid ultrasound and orbital computed tomography.

Sequencing input: peripheral blood. V gene TRBV4-1 combines with J gene TRBJ1-4; D unresolved. The sequence derives from an adult man with Graves' ophthalmopathy. In DNA form, the CDR3 reads TGCGCCAGCAGCCAAGATGGGTTTAAACTGTTTTTT. It is translated as CASSQDGFKLFF.